This T cell receptor beta chain was found in a study of OX40 agonist ivuxolimab in advanced cancers. Clones were read by immunoSEQ multiplex PCR, and TCRdb kept only the in-frame ones, dropping some. The sample has 75,000 to 100,000 clones, roughly 90% seen once. Germline V gene lookup returns CDR1 MDHEN and CDR2 SYDVKM. This CDR3 is 15 amino acids long. V gave up 1 base and J gave up 0 bases, with 10 bases separating them. This sequence originates from an adult with an advanced solid tumor such as melanoma, head and neck, liver or kidney cancer. The chain couples TRBV28 to TRBJ2-7, with D possibly TRBD2 on 6 matching bases. The starting material was CD4+ or CD8+ T cells sorted from blood, obtained in a trial of the OX40 agonist ivuxolimab. CDR3 amino acids: CASSLSAGRSYEQYF. CDR3 nucleotide sequence: TGTGCCAGCAGTTTATCGGCGGGGCGCTCCTACGAGCAGTACTTC.